These 5 T cell receptor beta chains were all obtained from the same sample, sequenced in a study of graft-versus-host responses after intestinal transplantation. Graft material was processed, releasing intraepithelial and lamina propria lymphocytes. Using immunoSEQ multiplex PCR, the repertoire was profiled, and TCRdb retains in-frame clones only, with some absent. The sample has around 7,700 clones; about three quarters are singletons. The sample here was ileum tissue, taken approximately 220 days after intestinal transplant. The receptors come from a human patient who received an intestinal transplant, so some T cells may come from the graft donor.

The chain links TRBV6-1 to TRBJ2-1; TRBD1 aligns across 8 bases. The CDR3 sequence is 15 residues long. Trimming took 2 bases from V and 7 from J; bases not matched to a gene: 7. Germline V gene lookup returns CDR1 MNHNS and CDR2 SASEGT. CDR3 DNA: TGTGCCAGCAGTGAATCCCGGGGACAGGAGAATGAGCAGTTCTTC. Its protein is CASSESRGQENEQFF.

This chain connects TRBV18 to TRBJ1-4, with 7 bases matching TRBD1. V trimming: 2 bases; J trimming: 6 bases; junction bases outside the gene matches: 3. The CDR3 loop spans 14 amino acids. Germline assignment: CDR1 KGHSH and CDR2 LQKENI. This chain's CDR3 is CASSPNRGDEKLFF. The CDR3 nucleotides read TGTGCCAGCTCACCAAACAGGGGAGATGAAAAACTGTTTTTT.

The sample holds one count of this clone. This chain connects TRBV6-1 to TRBJ2-5; 12 bases are a match to TRBD2. Trimming took 9 bases from V and 7 from J; bases not matched to a gene: 6. This CDR3 comprises 13 residues. CDR1 and CDR2 from the germline V gene are MNHNS and SASEGT. This CDR3 reads CARSLAGGPTQYF. The CDR3, as DNA: TGTGCCAGAAGTCTAGCGGGAGGGCCGACCCAGTACTTC.

This clone was seen once. The chain couples TRBV6-6 to TRBJ1-2; the D is unclear. Germline V lookup: CDR1 MNHNY, CDR2 SVGAGI (reference sequence). The ends were cut back, 2 bases at V and 1 base at J, with 11 bases in the middle. The CDR3 runs 15 residues. The CDR3 protein is CASSYLGEGNYGYTF. The CDR3 bases are TGTGCCAGCAGTTACCTAGGAGAGGGTAACTATGGCTACACCTTC.

This rearrangement joins TRBV15 to TRBJ1-2, with a possible D match to TRBD1 (6 bases). The length of the CDR3 is 16 residues. Germline loops: CDR1 LNHNV, CDR2 YYDKDF (reference sequence). The V end was cut by 5 bases, the J end by 4 bases, with 20 bases between. The CDR3 spells CATSARASDSSYGYTF. The CDR3 DNA follows: TGTGCCACCAGCGCAAGAGCCTCGGACAGCAGCTATGGCTACACCTTC. Filled out from reference TRBV15 and TRBJ1-2, the complete variable domain reads DAMVIQNPRYQVTQFGKPVTLSCSQTLNHNVMYWYQQKSSQAPKLLFHYYDKDFNNEADTPDNFQSRRPNTSFCFLDIRSPGLGDTAMYLCATSARASDSSYGYTFGSGTRLTVV.